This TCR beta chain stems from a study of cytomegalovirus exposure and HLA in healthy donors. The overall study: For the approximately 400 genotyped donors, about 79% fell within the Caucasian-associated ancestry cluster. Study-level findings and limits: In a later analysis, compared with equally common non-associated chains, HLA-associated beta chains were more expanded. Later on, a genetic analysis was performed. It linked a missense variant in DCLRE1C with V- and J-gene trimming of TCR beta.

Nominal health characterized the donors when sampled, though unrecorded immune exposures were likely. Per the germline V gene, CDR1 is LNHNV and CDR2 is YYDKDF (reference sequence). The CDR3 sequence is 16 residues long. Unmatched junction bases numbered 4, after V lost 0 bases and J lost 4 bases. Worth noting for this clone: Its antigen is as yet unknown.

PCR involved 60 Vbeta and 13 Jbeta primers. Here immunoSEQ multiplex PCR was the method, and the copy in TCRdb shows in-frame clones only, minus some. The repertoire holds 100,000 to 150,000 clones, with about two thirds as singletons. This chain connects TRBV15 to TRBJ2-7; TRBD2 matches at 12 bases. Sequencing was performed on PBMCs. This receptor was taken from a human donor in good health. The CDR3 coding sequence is TGTGCCACCAGCAGAGATGGACTAGCGGGGCGATACGAGCAGTACTTC. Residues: CATSRDGLAGRYEQYF.